This T cell receptor beta chain was documented in a study of pediatric ulcerative colitis. Germline V lookup: CDR1 LGHNA, CDR2 YSLEER. The CDR3 consists of 16 residues. V lost 0 bases and J 0 bases, leaving 9 bases between the germline ends. Measured with immunoSEQ multiplex PCR; TCRdb has only the in-frame clones, and not every one. The repertoire holds over 35,000 clones, with roughly 85% as singletons. Colonoscopy and blood draw happened at the same time. This TCR was sampled from a girl between 5 and 17 years old with moderate ulcerative colitis. The rearrangement joins TRBV4-3 to TRBJ1-3; D remains unclear. Sequencing used blood. The CDR3: CASSQDQAYSGNTIYF. The CDR3 DNA sequence: TGCGCCAGCAGCCAAGATCAGGCCTACTCTGGAAACACCATATATTTT.